These T cell receptor beta chains were read from a single sample in a study of cytomegalovirus exposure and HLA in healthy donors. Profiled with immunoSEQ multiplex PCR; TCRdb holds only in-frame clones, not every one. The sample includes 150,000 to 200,000 clones, approximately 78% of them seen just once. The sequenced sample consisted of PBMCs. The receptors shown here come from a male donor in good health and CMV-seropositive. The CDR3 runs from the conserved cysteine through the conserved F or W. A D gene is named only where the DNA matches it firmly. Not every row has a clone size; where given, it reads once, few, many or a size class.

v_gene	j_gene	abundance	d_gene	CDR3aa	CDR3nt
TRBV4-3	TRBJ2-1	.	TRBD2	CASSQDGSLAAQFF	TGCGCCAGCAGCCAAGATGGTAGTCTAGCGGCGCAGTTCTTC
TRBV5-1	TRBJ1-4	.	TRBD1	CASSRTGTAGEKLFF	TGCGCCAGCAGCCGAACCGGGACAGCGGGTGAAAAACTGTTTTTT
TRBV27	TRBJ2-2	.	TRBD2	CASSPVEASGTGELFF	TGTGCCAGCAGTCCCGTGGAGGCTAGCGGAACCGGGGAGCTGTTTTTT
TRBV5-1	TRBJ2-7	.	TRBD1	CASSVRQGREQYF	TGCGCCAGCAGCGTGCGACAGGGGAGGGAGCAGTACTTC
TRBV2	TRBJ1-2	.	.	CASGETPTYGYTF	TGTGCCAGCGGGGAGACACCTACCTATGGCTACACCTTC
TRBV7-7	TRBJ2-1	.	.	CASSPGQQRNEQFF	TGTGCCAGCAGTCCTGGACAGCAGAGAAATGAGCAGTTCTTC
TRBV5-4	TRBJ2-7	.	.	CASSLGGIREQYF	TGTGCCAGCAGCTTAGGCGGGATCCGCGAGCAGTACTTC
TRBV5-5	TRBJ2-1	.	.	CASSLAGSREYNEQFF	TGTGCCAGCAGCTTGGCCGGTTCTAGAGAGTACAATGAGCAGTTCTTC
TRBV6-1	TRBJ1-2	.	.	CASSEELGPNYGYTF	TGTGCCAGCAGTGAAGAACTAGGGCCGAACTATGGCTACACCTTC
TRBV7-2	TRBJ2-1	.	TRBD2	CATQLAGNYNEQFF	TGTGCCACCCAATTAGCGGGGAACTACAATGAGCAGTTCTTC
TRBV7-2	TRBJ2-3	.	TRBD2	CASSSGSGGATPGTDTQYF	TGTGCCAGCAGCTCAGGTAGCGGGGGGGCGACGCCCGGGACAGATACGCAGTATTTT
TRBV6-5	TRBJ2-7	.	.	CASSPTEPYEQYF	TGTGCCAGCAGTCCAACAGAGCCCTACGAGCAGTACTTC
TRBV6-1	TRBJ2-7	once	TRBD2	CASSEQGSSGAMQYF	TGTGCCAGCAGTGAACAGGGCTCTAGCGGTGCGATGCAGTACTTC
TRBV18	TRBJ2-7	few	.	CASSSDSSYEQYF	TGTGCCAGCTCCTCCGACAGCTCCTACGAGCAGTACTTC
TRBV5-1	TRBJ1-6	.	.	CASSLARYNSPLHF	TGCGCCAGCAGCTTGGCCCGCTATAATTCACCCCTCCACTTT
TRBV6-5	TRBJ1-2	.	.	CASQGQNYGYTF	TGTGCCAGCCAAGGACAGAACTATGGCTACACCTTC